This is a list of T cell receptor beta chains from one sample in a study of identical twins. TCRdb passed the 5' RACE reads through MiXCR, listing each CDR3 protein once. The sample includes 200,000 to 250,000 distinct CDR3 sequences, 9.5% to 15% seen only once; the top ten take 4% to 5%. These data were likewise used in another study, on yellow fever vaccine responses in identical twins.

The source material was memory (CD45RO+) T cells sorted from blood. The source of these receptors is a woman under 30 in good health. CDR3s include the opening cysteine and the closing phenylalanine or tryptophan.

cdr3_aa | cdr3_length | j_call | v_call
CASQRGDHTDTQYF | 14 | TRBJ2-3 | TRBV11-2
CASSHPDALGRDTQYF | 16 | TRBJ2-3 | TRBV7-9
CASSQDTKKLFF | 12 | TRBJ1-4 | TRBV4-3
CASSPQTGGFQPQHF | 15 | TRBJ1-5 | TRBV4-1
CSAPSGVSEQYF | 12 | TRBJ2-7 | TRBV20-1
CASSFGTSGGVANEQFF | 17 | TRBJ2-1 | TRBV7-9
CASSPRGAGGPGTQYF | 16 | TRBJ2-3 | TRBV28
CSAKGHRNTEAFF | 13 | TRBJ1-1 | TRBV20-1
CASSPLLAVSYEQYF | 15 | TRBJ2-7 | TRBV6-2/TRBV6-3
CASGDRGSNYGYTF | 14 | TRBJ1-2 | TRBV6-1
CASSSGQGAGTGELFF | 16 | TRBJ2-2 | TRBV4-1
CASSPTGLAGGHGEQFF | 17 | TRBJ2-1 | TRBV12-3/TRBV12-4
CASSPGARSYEQYF | 14 | TRBJ2-7 | TRBV18
CASSFQGAREQYF | 13 | TRBJ2-7 | TRBV12-3/TRBV12-4
CSAGGVAGVRTDTQYF | 16 | TRBJ2-3 | TRBV29-1
CASSPWTSLGTDTQYF | 16 | TRBJ2-3 | TRBV7-9
CAISEREDQPQHF | 13 | TRBJ1-5 | TRBV10-3
CARVGVRTGELFF | 13 | TRBJ2-2 | TRBV12-3/TRBV12-4
CASSQDNRGKNTGELFF | 17 | TRBJ2-2 | TRBV4-2